This section outlines one T cell receptor beta chain sequence together with its context. The data were taken from a study of T cell changes during pregnancy in multiple sclerosis. Generated by immunoSEQ multiplex PCR, the TCRdb table keeps only in-frame clones and is missing some. Among under 80,000 clones listed, roughly 92% were seen once. The germline CDR1 and CDR2 sequences are SGHTA and FQGTGA. Deletions cut 3 bases from V and 2 bases from J, with 10 bases between. CDR3 length equals 14 residues. The sequence was collected from a female donor in good health, enrolled as a control in a pregnancy study. The chain couples TRBV7-3 to TRBJ1-1; D unclear. Material: peripheral blood, obtained after pregnancy. The CDR3 nucleotides are TGTGCCAGCAGCTTTGGACTAGGCAACACTGAAGCTTTCTTT. Residues: CASSFGLGNTEAFF.